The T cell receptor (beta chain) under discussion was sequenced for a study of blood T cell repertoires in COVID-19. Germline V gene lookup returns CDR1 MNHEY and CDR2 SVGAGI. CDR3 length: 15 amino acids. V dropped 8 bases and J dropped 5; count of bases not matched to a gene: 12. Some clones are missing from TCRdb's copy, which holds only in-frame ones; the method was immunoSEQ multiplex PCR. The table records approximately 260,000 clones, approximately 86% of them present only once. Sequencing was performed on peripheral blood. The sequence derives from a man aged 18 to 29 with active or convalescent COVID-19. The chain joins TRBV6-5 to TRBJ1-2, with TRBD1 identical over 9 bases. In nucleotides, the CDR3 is TGTGCCAGCGGGTTTTCTGGGACAGGGCATTATGGCTACACCTTC. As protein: CASGFSGTGHYGYTF.